Listed below are T cell receptor beta chains from one sample, sequenced in a study of T cell responses to AZD1222 COVID-19 vaccine. Libraries were prepared by immunoSEQ multiplex PCR; TCRdb keeps only in-frame clonotypes and omits some of them. The table includes around 120,000 clones, roughly nine tenths detected once. Specimen: peripheral blood, collected on day 0 of AZD1222 vaccination. All receptors come from an adult in good health. The CDR3 runs from the conserved cysteine through the conserved F or W. A D gene is named only where the DNA matches it firmly. Some rows mark clone size as missing; the rest say once, few, many or name a class of expanded clone.

CDR3 length | clone size | J gene | V gene | D gene | CDR3 DNA | CDR3 protein
14 | once | TRBJ2-7 | TRBV4-1 | TRBD2 | TGCGCCAGCAGCTGGGGCGGGAGCTCCTACGAGCAGTACTTC | CASSWGGSSYEQYF
16 | . | TRBJ2-5 | TRBV4-1 | TRBD2 | TGCGCCAGCAGCCATCTGACTAGCGGGGTCCAAGAGACCCAGTACTTC | CASSHLTSGVQETQYF
15 | . | TRBJ1-2 | TRBV7-2 | . | TGTGCCAGCAGCTTTGGCACGACCTTAAACTATGGCTACACCTTC | CASSFGTTLNYGYTF
15 | once | TRBJ2-1 | TRBV7-7 | . | TGTGCCAGCAGCTTAGTGCTAGGCTCCTACAATGAGCAGTTCTTC | CASSLVLGSYNEQFF
15 | . | TRBJ2-5 | TRBV5-1 | TRBD1 | TGCGCCAGCAGCTTGAGGACAGGGCTAGGAGAGACCCAGTACTTC | CASSLRTGLGETQYF
14 | . | TRBJ1-2 | TRBV5-4 | . | TGTGCCTTCGTACAGGGAGATTTTAACTATGGCTACACCTTC | CAFVQGDFNYGYTF
13 | once | TRBJ2-5 | TRBV6-5 | . | TGTGCCAGCAGTTACTCGATCGGTGGGACCCAGTACTTC | CASSYSIGGTQYF
16 | few | TRBJ1-2 | TRBV3-1/TRBV3-2 | . | TGTGCCAGCAGCCAAGTGCGCCGGTCGGCTAACTATGGCTACACCTTC | CASSQVRRSANYGYTF
14 | . | TRBJ1-2 | TRBV19 | . | TGTGCCAGTAGTGCCCCCGAGGGAGGCTATGGCTACACCTTC | CASSAPEGGYGYTF
14 | . | TRBJ1-6 | TRBV6-5 | . | TGTGCCACCCTAGACATGACTTATAATTCACCCCTCCACTTT | CATLDMTYNSPLHF
16 | . | TRBJ2-2 | TRBV24-1 | . | TGTGCCACCAGTGATTTGGAGACTCTTCGTATCGGGGAGCTGTTTTTT | CATSDLETLRIGELFF
13 | . | TRBJ1-1 | TRBV28 | . | TGTGCCAGCAGTTCCGAGCAGAACACTGAAGCTTTCTTT | CASSSEQNTEAFF
14 | . | TRBJ2-5 | TRBV3-1/TRBV3-2 | . | TGTGCCAGCAGCCCGAATAGCGTCCAAGAGACCCAGTACTTC | CASSPNSVQETQYF
13 | . | TRBJ1-1 | TRBV29-1 | TRBD1 | TGCAGCGTTGTAGACAGGGAAGGCACTGAAGCTTTCTTT | CSVVDREGTEAFF
16 | . | TRBJ2-6 | TRBV4-2 | . | TGTGCCAGCTCCCATTACGGGGGCTCTGGGGCCAACGTCCTGACTTTC | CASSHYGGSGANVLTF
16 | . | TRBJ2-7 | TRBV30 | TRBD1 | TGTGCCTGGAGTTCCCCGCCGGGACAGGGGCGAGACGAGCAGTACTTC | CAWSSPPGQGRDEQYF
12 | . | TRBJ2-7 | TRBV3-1/TRBV3-2 | . | TGTGCCAGCAGCCTAGCCTCCCACGAGCAGTACTTC | CASSLASHEQYF
15 | once | TRBJ1-2 | TRBV6-2/TRBV6-3 | . | TGTGCCAGCAGTTATCCGGCAGGCCGGGAATATGGCTACACCTTC | CASSYPAGREYGYTF
17 | . | TRBJ1-6 | TRBV5-1 | TRBD1 | TGCGCCAGCAGCTACACTACAGGGGCCGAGGGGAATTCACCCCTCCACTTT | CASSYTTGAEGNSPLHF
12 | few | TRBJ2-1 | TRBV29-1 | . | TGCAGCGTCCGAGGCTCCTACAATGAGCAGTTCTTC | CSVRGSYNEQFF
14 | once | TRBJ1-5 | TRBV3-1/TRBV3-2 | . | TGTGCCAGCAGCCAACTATCGGGCAATCAGCCCCAGCATTTT | CASSQLSGNQPQHF
17 | . | TRBJ2-3 | TRBV5-1 | TRBD2 | TGCGCCAGCAGCTTGCGTGTGGGCGGGGGGCCAGGAGATACGCAGTATTTT | CASSLRVGGGPGDTQYF
15 | . | TRBJ2-3 | TRBV7-9 | . | TGTGCCAGCAGCTTAGGTCCGAGGCGCACAGATACGCAGTATTTT | CASSLGPRRTDTQYF
15 | . | TRBJ2-7 | TRBV6-5 | TRBD1 | TGTGCCAGCAGTTTAACGACGACAGGGGGTGGCGAGCAGTACTTC | CASSLTTTGGGEQYF
15 | . | TRBJ1-5 | TRBV2 | . | TGTGCCAGCAGTACGGACAGTAATAGCAATCAGCCCCAGCATTTT | CASSTDSNSNQPQHF
13 | . | TRBJ1-4 | TRBV18 | . | TGTGCCAGCTCACCGCAGGGAGATGAAAAACTGTTTTTT | CASSPQGDEKLFF
15 | . | TRBJ1-6 | TRBV5-1 | . | TGCGCCAGCAGCTTGGAGGACAATCTCGGATCACCCCTCCACTTT | CASSLEDNLGSPLHF